This TCR beta chain was sequenced in a study of shared clonotypes between healthy human individuals. Whole-study findings and limits: Rarefaction showed sorted-subset sequencing was incomplete despite large depth.

Germline-derived CDR1 and CDR2 are KGHSH and LQKENI. This CDR3 has 13 amino acids. V shed 6 bases and J shed 0 bases, with 6 bases lying between them. In regard to this clone: Its antigen is as yet unknown.

TCRdb's table, derived via immunoSEQ multiplex PCR, lists solely in-frame clones and lacks some. This repertoire shows 2.3 million or so clones, 85% to 95% found once; its top ten account for 0.39%. Recent acute infections and vaccinations were absent in the healthy HIV-negative adult donors. This TCR derives from a man younger than 30 in good health. Some clones in this sample may be carry-over from other donors' samples. The V gene is TRBV18, the J gene TRBJ1-3, with D unresolved. Input material: naive CD4+ T cells from PBMCs. The subset denotes: CD45RA+ positively selected. The chain's CDR3 is CASSQSSGNTIYF. The CDR3 coding sequence is TGTGCCAGCTCGCAGAGCTCTGGAAACACCATATATTTT.